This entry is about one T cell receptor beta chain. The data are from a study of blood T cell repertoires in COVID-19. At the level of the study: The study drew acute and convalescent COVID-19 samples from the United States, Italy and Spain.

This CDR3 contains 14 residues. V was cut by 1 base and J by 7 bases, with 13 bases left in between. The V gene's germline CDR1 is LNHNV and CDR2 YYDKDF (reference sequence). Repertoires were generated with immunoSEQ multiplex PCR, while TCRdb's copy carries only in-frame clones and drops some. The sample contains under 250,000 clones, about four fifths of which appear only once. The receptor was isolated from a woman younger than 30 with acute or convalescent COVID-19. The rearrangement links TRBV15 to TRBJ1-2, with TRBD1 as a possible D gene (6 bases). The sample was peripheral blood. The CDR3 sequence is CATSRVSGARGYTF. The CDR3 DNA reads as TGTGCCACCAGCAGAGTCTCAGGGGCGCGTGGCTACACCTTC. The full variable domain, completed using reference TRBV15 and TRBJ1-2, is DAMVIQNPRYQVTQFGKPVTLSCSQTLNHNVMYWYQQKSSQAPKLLFHYYDKDFNNEADTPDNFQSRRPNTSFCFLDIRSPGLGDTAMYLCATSRVSGARGYTFGSGTRLTVV.